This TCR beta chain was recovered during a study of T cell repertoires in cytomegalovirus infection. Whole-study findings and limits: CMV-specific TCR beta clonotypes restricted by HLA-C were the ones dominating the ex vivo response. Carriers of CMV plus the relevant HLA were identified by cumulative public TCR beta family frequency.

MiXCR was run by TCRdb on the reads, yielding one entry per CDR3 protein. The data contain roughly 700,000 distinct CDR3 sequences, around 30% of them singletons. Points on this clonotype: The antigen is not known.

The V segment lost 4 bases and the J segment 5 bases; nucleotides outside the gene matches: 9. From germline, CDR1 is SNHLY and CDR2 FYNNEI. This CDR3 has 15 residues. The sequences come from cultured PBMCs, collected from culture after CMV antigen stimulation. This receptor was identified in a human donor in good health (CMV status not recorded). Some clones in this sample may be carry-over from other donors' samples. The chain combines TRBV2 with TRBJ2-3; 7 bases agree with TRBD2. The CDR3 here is CASSAASGGGDTQYF. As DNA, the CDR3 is TGTGCCAGCAGTGCGGCTAGCGGAGGTGGAGATACGCAGTATTTT. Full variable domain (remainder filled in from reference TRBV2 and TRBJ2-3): EPEVTQTPSHQVTQMGQEVILRCVPISNHLYFYWYRQILGQKVEFLVSFYNNEISEKSEIFDDQFSVERPDGSNFTLKIRSTKLEDSAMYFCASSAASGGGDTQYFGPGTRLTVL.